This TCR beta chain derives from a study of T cell responses to AZD1222 COVID-19 vaccine. Regarding the study as a whole: Repertoires in all cases were sampled only once the peak T cell response had passed.

Note on this clone: What it recognizes is unknown.

Sequencing was performed with immunoSEQ multiplex PCR; in TCRdb, only in-frame clones are kept and a portion is missing. The sample yields roughly 140,000 clones, under 95% seen once. Germline assignment: CDR1 SGHDN and CDR2 FVKESK. This CDR3 is built from 12 residues. Trimming took 4 bases from V and 6 from J, leaving 9 bases between them. The sample here was peripheral blood, taken on day 0 of AZD1222 vaccination. The chain carries TRBV14 and TRBJ1-1; possibly TRBD1 for D (5 bases). This clonotype originated in an adult in good health. The CDR3 bases are TGTGCCAGCAGCCCGTGGGGCGCTGAAGCTTTCTTT. Translation: CASSPWGAEAFF.